These 21 T cell receptor beta chains were sequenced from one sample in a study of T cell responses to AZD1222 COVID-19 vaccine. Only in-frame clones appear in the TCRdb table, and some are missing; sequencing was by immunoSEQ multiplex PCR. The sample shows 120,000 or so clones, 70% to 90% of them seen only once. Specimen: peripheral blood, collected 28 days after the second AZD1222 dose. These receptors all stem from an adult who received the AZD1222 COVID-19 vaccine.

The sample holds one count of this clone. The chain employs TRBV18 and TRBJ2-4; tentatively, D is TRBD2 (6 bases). This CDR3 has 15 amino acids. Trimming cost V 3 bases and J 0 bases, with 9 bases left between them. Germline CDR1 is KGHSH and CDR2 is LQKENI. The CDR3 is CASSPPGLAKNIQYF. CDR3 nucleotide sequence: TGTGCCAGCTCACCCCCGGGACTAGCCAAAAACATTCAGTACTTC.

This rearrangement joins TRBV27 to TRBJ1-5; no definite D call. The CDR3 extends over 16 amino acids. Trimming pared 6 bases from V and 2 bases from J, leaving 17 bases between. Germline values: CDR1 MNHEY, CDR2 SMNVEV (reference sequence). CDR3 nucleotide sequence: TGTGCCAGCAGCGCCCATAAGGGCTTTGGCAATCAGCCCCAGCATTTT. The encoded protein is CASSAHKGFGNQPQHF.

This sequence joins TRBV18 and TRBJ1-5; a possible D gene is TRBD1 (6 bases). Germline CDR1 is KGHSH and CDR2 is LQKENI. Trimming shortened V by 3 bases and J by 0 bases, and 12 bases separated the two germline ends. The CDR3 is made up of 16 amino acids. This CDR3 reads CASSPVGTFSNQPQHF. In DNA, the CDR3 is TGTGCCAGCTCACCTGTCGGGACATTTAGCAATCAGCCCCAGCATTTT.

The J gene is TRBJ1-2, the V gene TRBV27; D gene unclear. Trimming shortened V by 4 bases and J by 4 bases, and 10 bases separated the two germline ends. This CDR3 comprises 13 residues. Per germline, CDR1 MNHEY and CDR2 SMNVEV (reference sequence). The CDR3 sequence is CASSYAVSYGYTF. CDR3 sequence (DNA): TGTGCCAGCAGTTACGCGGTTAGCTATGGCTACACCTTC.

This rearrangement joins TRBV29-1 to TRBJ2-5; D possibly matches TRBD1 or TRBD2 (7 bases each). CDR1 SQVTM and CDR2 ANQGSEA come from the germline V gene. Trimming removed 1 base from V and 0 bases from J, with 15 bases in between. The CDR3 runs 16 residues. CDR3 DNA: TGCAGCGTTGAAGGGGGAGGGGGCCCGAACCAAGAGACCCAGTACTTC. The encoded protein is CSVEGGGGPNQETQYF.

The rearrangement uses TRBV6-6 and TRBJ1-2, with 7 bases matching TRBD1. Germline CDR1 reads MNHNY; CDR2 reads SVGAGI (reference sequence). The CDR3 spans 12 residues. J was trimmed by 5 bases and V by 5 bases; bases with no gene match: 2. The CDR3 bases are TGTGCCAGCAGTACAGGGGATTATGGCTACACCTTC. Translating it yields CASSTGDYGYTF.

J is TRBJ2-2 and V is TRBV5-1; TRBD1 aligns across 7 bases. The CDR3 consists of 17 residues. V lost 4 bases to trimming and J lost 6 bases; unmatched junction nucleotides: 15. Germline values: CDR1 SGHRS, CDR2 YFSETQ. CDR3 in amino acids: CASSRNRDRVSSGELFF. CDR3 sequence (DNA): TGCGCCAGCAGCCGAAATCGTGACAGGGTGTCGTCCGGGGAGCTGTTTTTT. Filled out from reference TRBV5-1 and TRBJ2-2, the complete variable domain reads KAGVTQTPRYLIKTRGQQVTLSCSPISGHRSVSWYQQTPGQGLQFLFEYFSETQRNKGNFPGRFSGRQFSNSRSEMNVSTLELGDSALYLCASSRNRDRVSSGELFFGEGSRLTVL.

This chain links TRBV28 with TRBJ2-2, with 8 bases lining up with TRBD2. Looked up from germline, CDR1 is MDHEN and CDR2 is SYDVKM. V lost 6 bases and J lost 6; bases outside the gene matches: 6. The CDR3 spans 14 residues. CDR3 loop: CASSPAGAAGELFF. The CDR3 nucleotides are TGTGCCAGCAGCCCAGCGGGGGCTGCCGGGGAGCTGTTTTTT.

The count of this clone is one. The chain is built from TRBV14 and TRBJ1-4; D not resolved. This CDR3 contains 13 residues. CDR1 SGHDN and CDR2 FVKESK come from the germline V gene. V was shortened by 3 bases and J by 7 bases, with 9 bases between the two germline ends. DNA for the CDR3: TGTGCCAGCAGCCATCGACGGGGTGAAAAACTGTTTTTT. As protein: CASSHRRGEKLFF. Drawing the rest from reference TRBV14 and TRBJ1-4, the complete variable domain is EAGVTQFPSHSVIEKGQTVTLRCDPISGHDNLYWYRRVMGKEIKFLLHFVKESKQDESGMPNNRFLAERTGGTYSTLKVQPAELEDSGVYFCASSHRRGEKLFFGSGTQLSVL.

The chain carries TRBV11-3 and TRBJ1-2, with D possibly matching TRBD1 (5 bases). V lost 5 bases to trimming and J lost 8 bases, with 15 bases between them. The germline CDR1 and CDR2 sequences are SGHNT and YENEEA. This CDR3 contains 13 residues. The CDR3 DNA sequence: TGTGCCAGCAGCCAACCGACAGATCGGGGCTACACCTTC. It yields the protein CASSQPTDRGYTF.

The chain couples TRBV5-1 to TRBJ2-3; D unresolved. Between the trimmed V and J ends, which lost 0 bases and 1 base, there was a span of 9 bases. Germline values: CDR1 SGHRS, CDR2 YFSETQ. The CDR3 totals 15 residues. The CDR3 DNA is TGCGCCAGCAGCTTGGTGGACCCCCGCACAGATACGCAGTATTTT. Its protein product is CASSLVDPRTDTQYF.

This chain links TRBV6-5 with TRBJ1-1; D gene unclear. From germline, CDR1 is MNHEY and CDR2 SVGAGI. This CDR3 has 15 residues. V dropped 2 bases and J dropped 0 bases, with 10 bases sitting between them. The CDR3 protein is CASSYRANVNTEAFF. The CDR3 nucleotides are TGTGCCAGCAGTTACCGGGCCAATGTGAACACTGAAGCTTTCTTT.

This clone showed up just a few times. J is TRBJ2-7 and V is TRBV5-1; possible D gene TRBD2, 5 bases. The CDR3 extends over 13 amino acids. V was shortened by 4 bases and J by 6 bases, with 14 bases between the two germline ends. The V gene's germline CDR1 is SGHRS and CDR2 YFSETQ. The CDR3 region has the DNA TGCGCCAGCAGCCGCCCGGACTGGTCCGAGCAGTACTTC. Translated: CASSRPDWSEQYF.

CDR3 in DNA: TGTGCCAGCAGGCGACAGGGATATAACACTGAAGCTTTCTTT. Protein: CASRRQGYNTEAFF. J is TRBJ1-1 and V is TRBV6-5, with TRBD1 matching over 7 bases. Germline lookup yields CDR1 MNHEY and CDR2 SVGAGI. The V and J ends lost 6 bases and 2 bases, in that order; junction bases with no gene match: 6. CDR3 length: 14 residues.

The chain joins TRBV5-1 to TRBJ2-7; a possible D gene is TRBD1 (5 bases). The germline gives CDR1 SGHRS, CDR2 YFSETQ. The CDR3 has 14 amino acids. V was shortened by 4 bases and J by 3 bases, with 14 bases between the two germline ends. This CDR3 is CASSPLEGVYEQYF. The CDR3 bases are TGCGCCAGCAGCCCGTTGGAAGGGGTCTACGAGCAGTACTTC.

The chain couples TRBV19 to TRBJ1-1; D remains unclear. This CDR3 is built from 14 residues. V was clipped by 3 bases and J by 5 bases, with 13 bases between them. In germline, CDR1 is LNHDA, CDR2 SQIVND (reference sequence). CDR3 protein: CASSIISVVTEAFF. In nucleotides, the CDR3 is TGTGCCAGTAGTATCATTTCTGTGGTGACTGAAGCTTTCTTT.

A word on this clone: The germline gene is not matched at one end of the junction; a read error may be the cause. The V gene is TRBV19, the J gene TRBJ2-1; no firm D call. The germline V gene encodes CDR1 LNHDA and CDR2 SQIVND (reference sequence). CDR3 length: 13 amino acids. In nucleotides, the CDR3 is TGTGCCAGCAGTACGCATGGCAACAATGAGCAGTTCTTC. Residues: CASSTHGNNEQFF.

The genes are TRBV6-6 and TRBJ2-1, with 7 positions matching TRBD2. J gave up 2 bases and V 5 bases, and 9 bases lay outside the gene matches. The CDR3 sequence is 16 residues long. The germline V gene has CDR1 MNHNY and CDR2 SVGAGI (reference sequence). The CDR3 bases are TGTGCCAGCAGTCAAAGTGGACGGGGGGCCTACAATGAGCAGTTCTTC. The encoded protein is CASSQSGRGAYNEQFF.

The chain joins TRBV30 to TRBJ1-2; unclear D gene. Germline CDR1 GTSNPN, CDR2 SVGIG (reference sequence). The CDR3 spans 14 residues. Trimming removed 2 bases from V and 3 bases from J, with 13 bases in between. The CDR3 region has the DNA TGTGCCTGGAGTAGGCGGAGACGGGACTATGGCTACACCTTC. Its translation is CAWSRRRRDYGYTF. The variable domain in full, with the rest retrieved from reference TRBV30 and TRBJ1-2, is SQTIHQWPATLVQPVGSPLSLECTVEGTSNPNLYWYRQAAGRGLQLLFYSVGIGQISSEVPQNLSASRPQDRQFILSSKKLLLSDSGFYLCAWSRRRRDYGYTFGSGTRLTVV.

V is TRBV15 and J is TRBJ2-2, with 7 bases matching TRBD1. V shed 3 bases, J shed 2 bases, and the junction held 6 bases outside the gene matches. Per the germline V gene, CDR1 is LNHNV and CDR2 is YYDKDF (reference sequence). The CDR3 extends over 16 amino acids. The CDR3 region is CATSRGQGVNTGELFF. Written as DNA, the CDR3 is TGTGCCACCAGCAGGGGCCAGGGGGTAAACACCGGGGAGCTGTTTTTT.

The genes are TRBV3-1 (or the pseudogene TRBV3-2) and TRBJ1-3; D is unclear. This CDR3 has 12 residues. The germline CDR1 and CDR2 sequences are LGHDT and YNNKEL (reference sequence). Trimming took off 4 bases at V and 1 base at J, with 2 bases between the two ends. In DNA form, the CDR3 reads TGTGCCAGCAGCCGTTCTGGAAACACCATATATTTT. Its protein is CASSRSGNTIYF.